Sequencing of this T cell receptor beta chain was carried out in a study of T cells in Graves' hyperthyroidism and ophthalmopathy. Amplified TCR beta CDR3 regions derived from RNA transcripts. The HTBI set primed first-round TCR CDR3 RT-PCR. TCRdb itself ran the multiplex PCR reads through MiXCR, one entry per CDR3 protein. Of under 400,000 distinct CDR3 sequences listed, more than 15% are singletons. CDR3 length: 12 amino acids. Per the germline V gene, CDR1 is SNHLY and CDR2 is FYNNEI. Between the trimmed V and J ends, which lost 9 bases and 9 bases, there was a span of 15 bases. This clonotype was seen a single time.

This TCR came from a woman aged 18-30 years with Graves' hyperthyroidism that later progressed to Graves' ophthalmopathy. The specimen was blood. The V and J genes are TRBV2 and TRBJ1-5; D is possibly TRBD1 (6 bases). CDR3 in amino acids: CASRQAASPQHF. The CDR3 DNA reads as TGTGCCAGTCGACAGGCCGCATCGCCCCAGCATTTT.